Listed below are T cell receptor beta chains from one sample, sequenced in a study of blood T cells in healthy people across ages. TCRdb analysed the 5' RACE reads with MiXCR anew, one entry per CDR3 protein. The repertoire includes 650,000 to 1,000,000 distinct CDR3 sequences, about 34% of them detected once, and over 10% sits in the top ten. Material for sequencing was blood. These receptors originate from a man aged 18 to 29 in good health. Both conserved end residues are part of each CDR3. Fields, in order: D gene, J gene, V gene, clone size, CDR3 DNA, CDR3 protein. A D gene is named only where the DNA matches it firmly. Only some rows state a clone size, as once, few, many or a class for expanded clones.

.	TRBJ2-7	TRBV6-2/TRBV6-3	.	TGTGCCAGCAGCACCACAGGTACCTCCTACGAGCAGTACTTC	CASSTTGTSYEQYF
.	TRBJ2-6	TRBV29-1	few	TGCAGCGTCGCCCCTCAGGGGTCCAACGTCCTGACTTTC	CSVAPQGSNVLTF
.	TRBJ1-2	TRBV14	.	TGTGCCAGCGGCCAAGGTCACCGGGGTGGCTACACCTTC	CASGQGHRGGYTF
.	TRBJ1-2	TRBV12-3/TRBV12-4	many	TGTGCCAGCAGCCGAAATCAGTATGGCTACACCTTC	CASSRNQYGYTF
.	TRBJ2-3	TRBV5-1	few	TGCGCCAGCAGCCACCCCAGGGGACGGGATACGCAGTATTTT	CASSHPRGRDTQYF
.	TRBJ1-2	TRBV5-1	many	TGCGCCAGCAGCTTGGATTTCAGGAACTATGGCTACACCTTC	CASSLDFRNYGYTF
TRBD2	TRBJ2-7	TRBV20-1	few	TGCAGTGCTAGAGCGGGGGGTATCACCTACGAGCAGTACTTC	CSARAGGITYEQYF
.	TRBJ2-7	TRBV28	many	TGTGCCAGCAGTCCATCATCCTACGAGCAGTACTTC	CASSPSSYEQYF
TRBD1	TRBJ1-4	TRBV6-5	few	TGTGCCAGCAGTTACTCTCTTGACAGGGGCCAGGAGAGGTCGCATGAAAAACTGTTTTTT	CASSYSLDRGQERSHEKLFF
TRBD1	TRBJ1-4	TRBV12-3/TRBV12-4	few	TGTGCCAGCACCCAGAGGACAGGGGAGAAACTGTTTTTT	CASTQRTGEKLFF
TRBD1	TRBJ2-1	TRBV12-3/TRBV12-4	many	TGTGCCAGCAGGGAGACAGGGGGAGCGTACAATGAGCAGTTCTTC	CASRETGGAYNEQFF
.	TRBJ1-6	TRBV19	.	TGTGCCAGTAGTATGGCGAAGGGCTCCTATAATTCACCCCTCCACTTT	CASSMAKGSYNSPLHF
.	TRBJ2-4	TRBV4-1	many	TGCGCCAGCAGCCAATGGGCCCGGGGGCAAAACATTCAGTACTTC	CASSQWARGQNIQYF
.	TRBJ1-1	TRBV12-5	.	TGTGCTAGTGCCCCCGGGATCAACACTGAAGCTTTCTTT	CASAPGINTEAFF
.	TRBJ2-7	TRBV4-2	.	TGTGCCAGCAGCCAAGACCAGGGAAATGAGCAGTACTTC	CASSQDQGNEQYF
.	TRBJ1-2	TRBV29-1	many	TGCAGCGCCGGGACACATGCTAACTATGGCTACACCTTC	CSAGTHANYGYTF
.	TRBJ1-5	TRBV20-1	.	TGCGGTGCTAGAGCGTTAGGGATCAATCAGCCCCAGCATTTT	CGARALGINQPQHF
.	TRBJ2-1	TRBV6-2/TRBV6-3	many	TGTGCCAGCAGTTACGGGGTCTACAATGAGCAGTTCTTC	CASSYGVYNEQFF
TRBD1	TRBJ1-5	TRBV7-2	few	TGTGCCAGCAGCTGGGGACAGGGGAATCAGCCCCAGCATTTT	CASSWGQGNQPQHF
.	TRBJ1-2	TRBV10-3	few	TGTGCCATCAGTGAGTCGGAGAACTCTGGCTACACCTTC	CAISESENSGYTF
.	TRBJ2-1	TRBV7-2	many	TGTGCCAGCAGCTTCAGCACCAATGAGCAGTTCTTC	CASSFSTNEQFF
.	TRBJ2-5	TRBV12-3/TRBV12-4	few	TGTGCCAGCAGTTTGAACAGGGCAAAAGAGACCCAGTACTTC	CASSLNRAKETQYF
.	TRBJ1-2	TRBV12-3/TRBV12-4	once	TGTGCCAGCAGCCCAGATCAGGGGAGCTATGGCTACACCTTC	CASSPDQGSYGYTF
TRBD1	TRBJ1-2	TRBV7-3	few	TGTGCCAGCAGCCTCACCGGGACAGGGGTTGAGGGCTACACCTTC	CASSLTGTGVEGYTF
TRBD2	TRBJ2-2	TRBV4-2	.	TGTGCCAGCAGCCAAGATACCGCGGGGGGGCGGATCACCGGGGAGCTGTTTTTT	CASSQDTAGGRITGELFF
.	TRBJ2-7	TRBV10-3	.	TGTGCCATCAGTGAGGGACGGGGAAATTACGAGCAGTACTTC	CAISEGRGNYEQYF
.	TRBJ2-3	TRBV6-2/TRBV6-3	.	TGTGCCAGCAGACCAGCGGGCCCCGGGGTGGATACGCAGTATTTT	CASRPAGPGVDTQYF
.	TRBJ1-2	TRBV5-6	.	TGTGCCAGCTCACGTCAAGAGGTAGGAGGCTACACCTTC	CASSRQEVGGYTF
.	TRBJ2-1	TRBV16	many	TGTGCCAGCATCCAGTGGAGCACTAGCTCCTACAATGAGCAGTTCTTC	CASIQWSTSSYNEQFF
.	TRBJ1-5	TRBV6-6	.	TGTGCCAGCACTAGGAAGGGGCCCCAAAAAAATCAGCCCCAGCATTTT	CASTRKGPQKNQPQHF
TRBD2	TRBJ2-3	TRBV10-3	.	TGTGCCATCAGCCCGACTAGCGATAGCACAGATACGCAGTATTTT	CAISPTSDSTDTQYF
.	TRBJ1-6	TRBV12-3/TRBV12-4	few	TGTGCCAGCAGGCCTACGGAAAATTCACCCCTCCACTTT	CASRPTENSPLHF
TRBD2	TRBJ2-1	TRBV20-1	few	TGCAGTGCGGCGGGACTAGCTTGGGAGCAGTTCTTC	CSAAGLAWEQFF
.	TRBJ2-1	TRBV7-3	.	TGTGCCAGCAGCCCGGCGGGGCCTTCCAATGAGCAGTTCTTC	CASSPAGPSNEQFF
.	TRBJ2-2	TRBV6-6	few	TGTGCCAGCAGCCCGCGACTTAATCCCGGGGAGCTGTTTTTT	CASSPRLNPGELFF
TRBD1	TRBJ2-7	TRBV25-1	.	TGTGCCAGCAGTGAGCGACAGGGCCGGTACGAGCAGTACTTC	CASSERQGRYEQYF
.	TRBJ2-3	TRBV28	many	TGTGCCAGCAGTTTTCCCGGACAAGGGACAGATACGCAGTATTTT	CASSFPGQGTDTQYF
TRBD1	TRBJ2-1	TRBV10-3	.	TGTGCCATCAGTCGGGACCGGACAGGGGTGGCCGATGAGCAGTTCTTC	CAISRDRTGVADEQFF
.	TRBJ2-3	TRBV20-1	many	TGCAGTGCTCTCTCCACAGATACGCAGTATTTT	CSALSTDTQYF
.	TRBJ1-6	TRBV4-1	few	TGCGCCAGCAGCCAAGATCTTTATAGGGATAGTTCACCCCTCCACTTT	CASSQDLYRDSSPLHF
.	TRBJ2-1	TRBV29-1	.	TGCAGCGCGCTTAGTCTGTACAATGAGCAGTTCTTC	CSALSLYNEQFF